These 24 T cell receptor beta chains were all obtained from the same sample, sequenced in a study of OX40 agonist ivuxolimab in advanced cancers. Assay used: immunoSEQ multiplex PCR; TCRdb lists only in-frame clones, some missing. This table holds fewer than 85,000 clones, over 80% found once. Sequencing used CD4+ or CD8+ T cells sorted from blood, obtained in a trial of the OX40 agonist ivuxolimab. The source is an adult with an advanced solid tumor such as melanoma, head and neck, liver or kidney cancer.

Only one count was recorded for this clone. This chain connects TRBV6-1 to TRBJ2-7; possibly TRBD2 for D (6 bases). Germline CDR1 MNHNS, CDR2 SASEGT. This CDR3 region has 15 residues. Trimming stripped 6 bases from V and 7 bases from J, with 22 bases between. CDR3 DNA sequence: TGTGCCAGCAGCCGCAACCCGGGAGCTAGTGATGAGCAGTACTTC. Amino acids: CASSRNPGASDEQYF.

This clone was observed once. The rearrangement links TRBV19 to TRBJ2-2, with 15 bases lining up with TRBD2. CDR3 length: 21 amino acids. Germline values: CDR1 LNHDA, CDR2 SQIVND (reference sequence). The junction had 15 bases not matched to a gene; V was cut back by 5 bases and J by 2 bases. CDR3 nucleotide sequence: TGTGCCAGTAGTCTCGAAAGTAGGACTAGCGGGAGGGGTTTTAACACCGGGGAGCTGTTTTTT. Translating gives CASSLESRTSGRGFNTGELFF.

V is TRBV7-2 and J is TRBJ2-7; perhaps TRBD2 as D (5 bases). The V and J ends lost 0 bases and 4 bases respectively, with 7 bases between them. Per germline, CDR1 SGHTA and CDR2 FQGNSA. The CDR3 is 13 amino acids. The CDR3 sequence is CASSLAGVYEQYF. The DNA for the CDR3 is TGTGCCAGCAGCTTAGCGGGAGTTTACGAGCAGTACTTC.

The chain combines TRBV7-9 with TRBJ1-4, with D unresolved. Germline CDR1 SEHNR, CDR2 FQNEAQ (reference sequence). V was shortened by 6 bases and J by 0 bases, with 8 bases between the two germline ends. CDR3 length: 14 residues. The CDR3 coding sequence is TGTGCCAGCAGGGTGGATGCAACTAATGAAAAACTGTTTTTT. Translating it yields CASRVDATNEKLFF.

The chain combines TRBV6-6 with TRBJ1-4; 8 nucleotides line up with TRBD1. This CDR3 region has 15 residues. The J segment lost 9 bases and the V segment lost 4 bases, leaving 10 bases of the junction unmatched. The germline V gene has CDR1 MNHNY and CDR2 SVGAGI (reference sequence). In nucleotides, the CDR3 is TGTGCCAGCAGTTTTGGGACAGGAAATTTGAAAAAACTGTTTTTT. It is translated as CASSFGTGNLKKLFF.

The chain carries TRBV9 and TRBJ1-6, with 9 bases fitting TRBD1. This CDR3 contains 16 residues. The junction had 11 bases not matched to a gene; V was cut back by 4 bases and J by 9 bases. Looked up from germline, CDR1 is SGDLS and CDR2 is YYNGEE. The CDR3 sequence: CASSPQRQGVGSPLHF. CDR3 sequence (DNA): TGTGCCAGCAGCCCTCAGCGACAGGGGGTCGGTTCACCCCTCCACTTT.

This clone is deemed medium-sized. The CDR3, as DNA: TGTGCCAGCAGCTTAGATGGCTCTAGGTCACCCCTCCACTTT. Protein: CASSLDGSRSPLHF. The chain combines TRBV11-2 with TRBJ1-6, with no clear D. V lost 0 bases and J lost 10, with 10 bases in between. Germline CDR1 SGHAT, CDR2 FQNNGV. This CDR3 comprises 14 residues.

The rearrangement links TRBV7-3 to TRBJ2-6; 8 nucleotides line up with TRBD1. Germline loops: CDR1 SGHTA, CDR2 FQGTGA. The CDR3 extends over 14 amino acids. V trimming: 3 bases; J trimming: 8 bases; junction bases outside the gene matches: 3. CDR3: CASSFPGGSNVLTF. CDR3 nucleotide sequence: TGTGCCAGCAGCTTTCCAGGGGGCTCCAACGTCCTGACTTTC.

The CDR3 DNA reads TGTGCCAGCAGTGACCCCGGGACAGGGAGACACAATGAGCAGTTCTTC. It translates to CASSDPGTGRHNEQFF. The chain carries TRBV25-1 and TRBJ2-1, with 9 positions matching TRBD1. The CDR3 totals 16 residues. Germline-derived CDR1 and CDR2 are MGHDK and SYGVNS. The V and J ends lost 3 bases and 5 bases, in that order; junction bases with no gene match: 8.

This chain uses TRBV27 with TRBJ2-7; 13 bases fit TRBD2. The CDR3 runs 14 residues. The V gene's germline CDR1 is MNHEY and CDR2 SMNVEV (reference sequence). With V trimmed by 6 bases and J by 3 bases, 2 bases remained unmatched. CDR3: CASRRTSGGYEQYF. For the CDR3, the DNA is TGTGCCAGCAGGCGGACTAGCGGGGGCTACGAGCAGTACTTC.

The rearrangement uses TRBV23-1 and TRBJ2-5, with TRBD2 as a possible D gene (6 bases). TRBV23-1 is identified as an open reading frame with a role that is uncertain. Between the trimmed V and J ends, which lost 0 bases and 4 bases, there was a span of 12 bases. This CDR3 contains 15 residues. CDR3 sequence reads: CASSQSGGQGETQYF. The CDR3 DNA is TGCGCCAGCAGTCAATCCGGAGGGCAGGGAGAGACCCAGTACTTC.

The chain uses TRBV7-8 and TRBJ2-2, with 7 bases aligning to TRBD1. With 3 bases clipped from V and 8 bases from J, the junction kept 6 bases outside the gene matches. The CDR3 contains 14 residues. Germline values: CDR1 SGHVS, CDR2 FQNEAQ. The CDR3 sequence: CASSFGQAGGELFF. CDR3 nucleotide sequence: TGTGCCAGCAGCTTCGGACAGGCTGGGGGGGAGCTGTTTTTT.

In this sample, this clone turned up a few times. The chain uses TRBV9 and TRBJ1-1, with TRBD1 matching 7 bases. Germline CDR1 reads SGDLS; CDR2 reads YYNGEE. This CDR3 spans 15 amino acids. V shed 3 bases, J shed 0 bases, and the junction held 5 bases outside the gene matches. CDR3 residues: CASSARTGLNTEAFF. CDR3 DNA: TGTGCCAGCAGCGCGAGGACAGGACTGAACACTGAAGCTTTCTTT.

The chain combines TRBV15 with TRBJ1-1; the match to TRBD1 covers 8 bases. The CDR3 consists of 14 residues. The V segment lost 3 bases and the J segment 5 bases; nucleotides outside the gene matches: 5. Germline lookup yields CDR1 LNHNV and CDR2 YYDKDF (reference sequence). In DNA form, the CDR3 reads TGTGCCACCAGCAGGACAGGGGCCGGGACTGAAGCTTTCTTT. Protein: CATSRTGAGTEAFF.

The rearrangement uses TRBV5-1 and TRBJ2-2, with D perhaps TRBD2 (6 bases). This CDR3 spans 15 amino acids. V lost 2 bases and J 5 bases, leaving 13 bases between the germline ends. Per the germline V gene, CDR1 is SGHRS and CDR2 is YFSETQ. CDR3 in DNA: TGCGCCAGCAGCTTTACGGGGGAGTGGACCGGGGAGCTGTTTTTT. It encodes CASSFTGEWTGELFF.

The count of this clone is one. This chain joins TRBV30 and TRBJ1-3, with D unresolved. The V end was cut by 0 bases, the J end by 8 bases, with 11 bases between. CDR1 is GTSNPN and CDR2 is SVGIG in the germline V gene (reference sequence). This CDR3 spans 13 amino acids. CDR3 DNA sequence: TGTGCCTGGAGTGTAATACGTGGGGACACCATATATTTT. It yields the protein CAWSVIRGDTIYF.

Comments on this clone: The sample has other DNA sequences that encode this CDR3 too. V and J are TRBV5-1 and TRBJ2-5, with D perhaps TRBD2 (5 bases). The length of the CDR3 is 13 residues. V was cut by 2 bases and J by 2 bases, with 7 bases left in between. Germline V gene lookup returns CDR1 SGHRS and CDR2 YFSETQ. The CDR3 DNA reads as TGCGCCAGCAGCTTCGGGGTACAAGAGACCCAGTACTTC. Encoded protein: CASSFGVQETQYF. The entire variable domain, with the rest obtained from reference TRBV5-1 and TRBJ2-5, is as follows: KAGVTQTPRYLIKTRGQQVTLSCSPISGHRSVSWYQQTPGQGLQFLFEYFSETQRNKGNFPGRFSGRQFSNSRSEMNVSTLELGDSALYLCASSFGVQETQYFGPGTRLLVL.

This chain links TRBV19 with TRBJ1-2, with 9 bases that match TRBD1. The CDR3 runs to 16 residues. V lost 7 bases, J lost 3 bases, and 12 bases stayed unmatched. Germline CDR1 LNHDA, CDR2 SQIVND (reference sequence). CDR3 sequence reads: CASTPSRTGADYGYTF. Written as DNA, the CDR3 is TGTGCCAGTACCCCATCGCGGACAGGGGCGGACTATGGCTACACCTTC.

V gene TRBV7-2 combines with J gene TRBJ2-7; 9 bases agree with TRBD1. Germline values: CDR1 SGHTA, CDR2 FQGNSA. This CDR3 spans 15 amino acids. V was clipped by 3 bases and J by 3 bases; unmatched bases: 6. DNA of the CDR3: TGTGCCAGCAGCTTTAAAAGGACAGGGGTCTACGAGCAGTACTTC. This sequence encodes CASSFKRTGVYEQYF.

This clone was observed a handful of times. CDR3 DNA sequence: TGTGCCTGGAGTTTGGGGGAGGCTTTTAGCTACACCTTC. Its translation is CAWSLGEAFSYTF. The chain carries TRBV30 and TRBJ1-2; possibly TRBD1 for D (5 bases). This CDR3 contains 13 residues. Germline CDR1 reads GTSNPN; CDR2 reads SVGIG (reference sequence). The ends were cut back, 2 bases at V and 9 bases at J, with 16 bases in the middle.

This clone showed up just once. V is TRBV18 and J is TRBJ2-5; the match to TRBD1 covers 10 bases. This CDR3 spans 16 amino acids. Looked up from germline, CDR1 is KGHSH and CDR2 is LQKENI. J lost 5 bases, V lost 5 bases, and 11 bases had no gene match. The CDR3 loop is CASSTNLGQGEETQYF. CDR3 nucleotides: TGTGCCAGCTCAACCAACCTCGGACAGGGGGAGGAGACCCAGTACTTC.

This clone was detected a few times. CDR3 protein: CASTPGTSGRWNNEQFF. The CDR3 DNA reads TGTGCCAGTACCCCAGGGACTAGCGGGAGGTGGAACAATGAGCAGTTCTTC. The chain links TRBV19 to TRBJ2-1, with 15 bases lining up with TRBD2. J gave up 5 bases and V 7 bases, and 9 bases lay outside the gene matches. The CDR3 runs 17 residues. The germline V gene has CDR1 LNHDA and CDR2 SQIVND (reference sequence).

The chain recombines TRBV30 with TRBJ1-2, with D hard to call. The ends were cut back, 7 bases at V and 3 bases at J, with 12 bases in the middle. Germline lookup yields CDR1 GTSNPN and CDR2 SVGIG (reference sequence). The CDR3 contains 12 residues. The CDR3 reads CASLEGDYGYTF. In DNA, the CDR3 is TGTGCCTCCCTAGAGGGTGACTATGGCTACACCTTC.

The J gene is TRBJ2-1, the V gene TRBV6-5; perhaps TRBD2 as D (5 bases). With 7 bases removed from V and 10 bases from J, the gap between germline ends came to 14 bases. Germline assignment: CDR1 MNHEY and CDR2 SVGAGI. The CDR3 spans 12 residues. CDR3 sequence (DNA): TGTGCCAGCAATTCAACTAGGAGCGAGCAGTTCTTC. Translation gives CASNSTRSEQFF.